The 21 T cell receptor beta chains below were found in one sample sequenced in a study of blood T cell repertoires in COVID-19. TCRdb's copy holds only in-frame clones and misses some; the assay was immunoSEQ multiplex PCR. The table lists tens of thousands of clones, around 86% of them singletons, with under 8.5% in the top ten. The sample comprised peripheral blood. These receptors all come from a human donor with active COVID-19. The donor label of this sample is uncertain.

The V gene is TRBV11-2, the J gene TRBJ1-1, with D maybe TRBD1 (6 bases). The CDR3 length is 13 residues. V dropped 9 bases and J dropped 0 bases, with 11 bases sitting between them. Germline-derived CDR1 and CDR2 are SGHAT and FQNNGV. The CDR3 protein is CASQQGLNTEAFF. The CDR3 region has the DNA TGTGCCAGTCAACAGGGTTTGAACACTGAAGCTTTCTTT.

The chain links TRBV6-5 to TRBJ2-7, with TRBD2 matching 8 bases. J lost 6 bases, V lost 6 bases, and 7 bases had no gene match. CDR1 is MNHEY and CDR2 is SVGAGI in the germline V gene. This CDR3 has 13 amino acids. The CDR3 loop is CASSNGGVGEQYF. In DNA, the CDR3 is TGTGCCAGCAGCAACGGGGGGGTTGGCGAGCAGTACTTC.

V usage is TRBV13 and J usage is TRBJ2-5; 11 bases match TRBD1. V was pared by 5 bases and J by 4 bases, with 3 bases of the junction left unmatched. In germline, CDR1 is PRHDT, CDR2 FYEKMQ (reference sequence). The CDR3 loop spans 14 amino acids. CDR3 in amino acids: CASSRTGGGETQYF. CDR3 bases: TGTGCCAGCAGCAGGACAGGGGGCGGAGAGACCCAGTACTTC.

J is TRBJ1-5 and V is TRBV12-3 or TRBV12-4; D may be TRBD1 (6 bases). Trimming took off 6 bases at V and 10 bases at J, with 13 bases between the two ends. There are 12 residues in the CDR3. CDR3 sequence: CASRTGFDPQHF. The CDR3 DNA is TGTGCCAGCAGAACAGGGTTCGACCCCCAGCATTTT.

The chain uses TRBV5-1 and TRBJ2-7, with TRBD1 matching over 7 bases. Germline lookup yields CDR1 SGHRS and CDR2 YFSETQ. The length of the CDR3 is 15 residues. V was clipped by 4 bases and J by 7 bases; unmatched bases: 14. The CDR3 loop is CASSTWTGLGSEQYF. CDR3 nucleotide sequence: TGCGCCAGCAGCACCTGGACAGGCCTGGGGTCGGAGCAGTACTTC. Supplemented by reference TRBV5-1 and TRBJ2-7, the full variable domain reads KAGVTQTPRYLIKTRGQQVTLSCSPISGHRSVSWYQQTPGQGLQFLFEYFSETQRNKGNFPGRFSGRQFSNSRSEMNVSTLELGDSALYLCASSTWTGLGSEQYFGPGTRLTVT.

The chain recombines TRBV9 with TRBJ2-7; D possibly corresponds to TRBD2 (7 bases). The germline gives CDR1 SGDLS, CDR2 YYNGEE. Trimming stripped 0 bases from V and 6 bases from J, with 16 bases between. The CDR3 consists of 15 residues. The CDR3 loop is CASSVEGGGFSEQYF. CDR3 sequence (DNA): TGTGCCAGCAGCGTAGAAGGGGGGGGTTTTTCCGAGCAGTACTTC.

This clone was found once. The chain employs TRBV5-5 and TRBJ1-5; D is possibly TRBD1 (6 bases). The germline gives CDR1 SGHKS, CDR2 YYEKEE (reference sequence). CDR3 length: 16 amino acids. Trimming stripped 0 bases from V and 2 bases from J, with 12 bases between. CDR3 DNA: TGTGCCAGCAGCTTGGATCCCCAGGGGCGCAATCAGCCCCAGCATTTT. Residues: CASSLDPQGRNQPQHF.

The gene calls are TRBV5-5 and TRBJ1-2; D remains ambiguous. The CDR3 runs to 14 residues. The germline V gene has CDR1 SGHKS and CDR2 YYEKEE (reference sequence). The V and J ends lost 4 bases and 2 bases respectively, with 12 bases between them. The DNA for the CDR3 is TGTGCCAGCAGCGCTACGGCAGGAAACTATGGCTACACCTTC. It is translated as CASSATAGNYGYTF.

The V and J genes are TRBV9 and TRBJ2-1; TRBD2 matches 7 bases. The ends lost 6 bases at V and 4 bases at J; junction bases unmatched: 10. CDR3 length equals 15 residues. The V gene's germline CDR1 is SGDLS and CDR2 YYNGEE. The CDR3 reads CASTKLAESYNEQFF. The CDR3 DNA reads TGTGCCAGCACCAAGCTAGCGGAATCTTACAATGAGCAGTTCTTC.

This clone has at least ten counts. The CDR3 loop reads CASSQSAQAAYEQYF. The CDR3 DNA follows: TGCGCCAGCAGCCAATCCGCCCAGGCAGCCTACGAGCAGTACTTC. The chain employs TRBV4-3 and TRBJ2-7; D ambiguous. The germline V and J ends were trimmed by 2 bases and 2 bases, with 13 bases remaining between them. CDR1 is LGHNA and CDR2 is YSLEER in the germline V gene. The CDR3 length is 15 residues.

In its sample, this clone was seen once. The chain has TRBV5-1 and TRBJ1-2; the match to TRBD1 covers 10 bases. This CDR3 is built from 15 residues. The germline gives CDR1 SGHRS, CDR2 YFSETQ. Trimming removed 4 bases from V and 8 bases from J; junction bases left unmatched: 11. CDR3 sequence (DNA): TGCGCCAGCAGCGCGGGACAGGGGAATTCCAACGGCTACACCTTC. Protein product: CASSAGQGNSNGYTF.

The genes are TRBV9 and TRBJ2-2, with 7 bases lining up with TRBD2. This CDR3 comprises 14 residues. J gave up 4 bases and V 2 bases, and 2 bases lay outside the gene matches. The V gene's germline CDR1 is SGDLS and CDR2 YYNGEE. The CDR3, as DNA: TGTGCCAGCAGCGTGGGGGAGGGCACCGGGGAGCTGTTTTTT. Translating it yields CASSVGEGTGELFF.

The chain carries TRBV7-2 and TRBJ2-4; D is unresolved. Germline-derived CDR1 and CDR2 are SGHTA and FQGNSA. V was clipped by 1 base and J by 8 bases, with 9 bases between them. The CDR3 length is 13 residues. CDR3 in amino acids: CASSLVAGDIQYF. The CDR3 DNA is TGTGCCAGCAGCTTAGTGGCAGGCGACATTCAGTACTTC.

This sequence joins TRBV2 and TRBJ1-5; D is uncertain. This CDR3 has 13 amino acids. V was shortened by 6 bases and J by 4 bases, with 10 bases between the two germline ends. From germline, CDR1 is SNHLY and CDR2 FYNNEI. The CDR3 DNA reads TGTGCCAGCAGACCCGGTCCTAATCAGCCCCAGCATTTT. Translation gives CASRPGPNQPQHF.

The CDR3: CASSEEDRGQETQYF. CDR3 nucleotides: TGTGCCAGCAGCGAGGAAGACAGGGGGCAAGAGACCCAGTACTTC. The chain couples TRBV9 to TRBJ2-5; 9 positions match TRBD1. V was clipped by 3 bases and J by 2 bases; unmatched bases: 5. The germline CDR1 and CDR2 sequences are SGDLS and YYNGEE. The CDR3 runs to 15 residues. Combining the CDR3 with reference TRBV9 and TRBJ2-5 gives the whole variable domain DSGVTQTPKHLITATGQRVTLRCSPRSGDLSVYWYQQSLDQGLQFLIQYYNGEERAKGNILERFSAQQFPDLHSELNLSSLELGDSALYFCASSEEDRGQETQYFGPGTRLLVL.

The rearrangement links TRBV5-5 to TRBJ2-7, with 12 positions matching TRBD2. The germline V gene encodes CDR1 SGHKS and CDR2 YYEKEE (reference sequence). The CDR3 sequence is 15 residues long. Trimming cost V 4 bases and J 3 bases; bases outside gene matches: 5. Here the CDR3 DNA reads TGTGCCAGCAGCCCTGGACTAGCGGGACTCTACGAGCAGTACTTC. Translation: CASSPGLAGLYEQYF.

The gene calls are TRBV2 and TRBJ2-7, with 10 bases fitting TRBD1. Losses at the gene ends were 9 bases for V and 10 bases for J; bases not matched to a gene: 3. The CDR3 runs 10 residues. Per germline, CDR1 SNHLY and CDR2 FYNNEI. The CDR3 DNA follows: TGTGCCAGAGGACAGGGGGTCCAGTACTTC. Translating gives CARGQGVQYF.

A single count supports this clone. The V call is TRBV9, the J call TRBJ2-1; D is undetermined. The CDR3 sequence is 12 residues long. Germline V gene data show CDR1 as SGDLS and CDR2 as YYNGEE. Deletions cut 1 base from V and 9 bases from J, with 8 bases between. DNA for the CDR3: TGTGCCAGCAGCGTAATCGGGTTTGAGCAGTTCTTC. This sequence encodes CASSVIGFEQFF.

The chain is built from TRBV6-5 and TRBJ2-7; D is possibly TRBD2 (5 bases). Germline V gives CDR1 MNHEY, CDR2 SVGAGI. The CDR3 sequence is 15 residues long. Between the trimmed V and J ends, which lost 2 bases and 3 bases, there was a span of 14 bases. The CDR3 here is CASSYGSGRGYEQYF. The CDR3 bases are TGTGCCAGCAGTTACGGGAGCGGAAGAGGCTACGAGCAGTACTTC.

This chain uses TRBV15 with TRBJ2-4; TRBD2 might be the D (5 bases). This CDR3 has 15 amino acids. V lost 5 bases, J lost 0 bases, and 11 bases lay in between. CDR1 is LNHNV, CDR2 YYDKDF, per germline (reference sequence). Written as DNA, the CDR3 is TGTGCCACCAGCCAGGACGGACTAGCCAAAAACATTCAGTACTTC. The encoded protein is CATSQDGLAKNIQYF.

This clone showed up just a few times. The V and J genes are TRBV11-3 and TRBJ2-7; perhaps TRBD2 as D (5 bases). The V end lost 5 bases, the J end lost 5 bases, and 19 bases lay between the germline ends. Per the germline V gene, CDR1 is SGHNT and CDR2 is YENEEA. CDR3 length equals 15 residues. CDR3 DNA sequence: TGTGCCAGCAGCCCGGCGGGTGGTCCCTATAACGAGCAGTACTTC. Protein sequence: CASSPAGGPYNEQYF.